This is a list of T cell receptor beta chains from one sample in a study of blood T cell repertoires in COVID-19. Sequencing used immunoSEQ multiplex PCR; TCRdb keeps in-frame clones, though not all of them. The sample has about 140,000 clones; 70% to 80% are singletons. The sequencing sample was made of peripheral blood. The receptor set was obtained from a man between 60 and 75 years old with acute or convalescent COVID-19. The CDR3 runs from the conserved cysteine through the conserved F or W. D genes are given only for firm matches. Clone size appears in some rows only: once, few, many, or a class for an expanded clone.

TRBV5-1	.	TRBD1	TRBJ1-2	TGCGCCAGCAGCCGGACAGGGAACTATGGCTACACCTTC	CASSRTGNYGYTF
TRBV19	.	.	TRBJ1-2	TGTGCCAGTAGTCCGCAGGGCAGTGCAATCGCTAACTATGGCTACACCTTC	CASSPQGSAIANYGYTF
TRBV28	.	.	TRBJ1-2	TGTGCCAGCAGTTTACAGGCCCGAGGCTACACCTTC	CASSLQARGYTF
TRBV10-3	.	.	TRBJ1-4	TGTGCCATCAGTGGAGGAACTAATGAAAAACTGTTTTTT	CAISGGTNEKLFF
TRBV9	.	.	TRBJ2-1	TGTGCCAGCAGCGCGACAGACTACAATGAGCAGTTCTTC	CASSATDYNEQFF
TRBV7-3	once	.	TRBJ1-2	TGTGCCAGCAGCCCGGACAGTTACTATGGCTACACCTTC	CASSPDSYYGYTF
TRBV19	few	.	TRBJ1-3	TGTGCCAGTAGTCCACAGGGTACTTCTGGAAACACCATATATTTT	CASSPQGTSGNTIYF
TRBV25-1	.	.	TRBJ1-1	TGTGCCAGCAGTCCCCCAGGGGTTAGGACTGAAGCTTTCTTT	CASSPPGVRTEAFF
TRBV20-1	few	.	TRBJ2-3	TGCAGTGCAGTACAAAATACGCAGTATTTT	CSAVQNTQYF
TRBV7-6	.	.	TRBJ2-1	TGTGCCAGCAGCTTAGCGCTGGCGGGGAGCTCCTACAATGAGCAGTTCTTC	CASSLALAGSSYNEQFF
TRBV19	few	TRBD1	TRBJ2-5	TGTGCCAGTAGTTCCCAGGGGGACAGGCGGACCCAGTACTTC	CASSSQGDRRTQYF
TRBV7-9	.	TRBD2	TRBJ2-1	TGTGCCAGCAGCTTCTGGACTAGCGGGAGAGATGAGCAGTTCTTC	CASSFWTSGRDEQFF
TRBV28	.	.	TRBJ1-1	TGTGCCAGCAGTCCCGGGTGGAACACTGAAGCTTTCTTT	CASSPGWNTEAFF
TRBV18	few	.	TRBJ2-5	TGTGCCAGCTCCCCACCGCCCCCAGGGCCCCAGTACTTC	CASSPPPPGPQYF
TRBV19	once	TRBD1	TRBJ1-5	TGTGCCAGTAGTATAGGTTCGGGACAGGGGGCTATCAATCAGCCCCAGCATTTT	CASSIGSGQGAINQPQHF
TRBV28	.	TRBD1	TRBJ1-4	TGTGCCAGCAGTTCCCCGGACAGGGTGGAAAAACTGTTTTTT	CASSSPDRVEKLFF
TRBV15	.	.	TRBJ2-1	TGTGCCACCAGCAGAACAGCTGAGCAGTTCTTC	CATSRTAEQFF
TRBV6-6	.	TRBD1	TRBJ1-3	TGTGCCAGCAGTCGCCTACCTCAGGGGGCCTCTGGAAACACCATATATTTT	CASSRLPQGASGNTIYF
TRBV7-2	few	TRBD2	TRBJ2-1	TGTGCCAGCAGCCCGGGACTAGCGGGAGTGGATGAGCAGTTCTTC	CASSPGLAGVDEQFF
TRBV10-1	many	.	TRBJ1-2	TGCGCCAGCAGTGAGTCGACCTTAAACAGGGTGAGGGGCTACACCTTC	CASSESTLNRVRGYTF
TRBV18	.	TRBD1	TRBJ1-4	TGTGCCAGCTCACCGGGACAGAGTAATGAAAAACTGTTTTTT	CASSPGQSNEKLFF
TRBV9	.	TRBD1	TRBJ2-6	TGTGCCAGCAGCGCCGGATCGGGACAGGGGGCATCTGGGGCCAACGTCCTGACTTTC	CASSAGSGQGASGANVLTF
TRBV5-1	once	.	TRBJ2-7	TGCGCCAGCAGCTTGGCCATGGAGGGGACTGGCTCCTACGAGCAGTACTTC	CASSLAMEGTGSYEQYF
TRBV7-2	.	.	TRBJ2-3	TGTGCCAGCAGCTTACAGGCCAGGGAAACAGATACGCAGTATTTT	CASSLQARETDTQYF